This T cell receptor (beta chain) was sequenced for a study of shared clonotypes between healthy human individuals. Study in general: Participating donors consisted of two women and a few men aged 18 to 49. Study results and caveats: Between a handful of donors, naive CD4 clonotypes were shared at a level of around 4.9%. What limited the represented genetic and exposure-history diversity was the small number of donors.

Selected positively for CCR7 and CD45RO-negative, naive CD8 cells excluded terminally differentiated effector memory CD45RA+ cells. A remark on this clone: The antigen is not known.

Germline CDR1 SGDLS, CDR2 YYNGEE. This CDR3 is built from 16 residues. The V segment lost 0 bases and the J segment 6 bases; nucleotides outside the gene matches: 10. Using immunoSEQ multiplex PCR, the repertoire was profiled, and TCRdb retains in-frame clones only, with some absent. The sample shows approximately 1.9 million clones, 93% of them seen only once. V and J are TRBV9 and TRBJ2-7; TRBD2 matches 9 bases. The specimen was naive CD8+ T cells from PBMCs. The receptor was isolated from a man aged 18 to 30 in good health. Some clones in this sample may be carry-over from other donors' samples. The DNA for the CDR3 is TGTGCCAGCAGCGTAGGGCTAGCGGGACCCACGAGCGAGCAGTACTTC. Translation: CASSVGLAGPTSEQYF. Filled out from reference TRBV9 and TRBJ2-7, the complete variable domain reads DSGVTQTPKHLITATGQRVTLRCSPRSGDLSVYWYQQSLDQGLQFLIQYYNGEERAKGNILERFSAQQFPDLHSELNLSSLELGDSALYFCASSVGLAGPTSEQYFGPGTRLTVT.